The entry below gives a single T cell receptor beta chain sequence along with its context. The antigen is not known. Sample-barcoded 5' priming and a J-beta primer mix drove a second PCR of about 6 to 11 cycles. TCRdb called the 5' RACE reads again in MiXCR, with one record for every CDR3 protein. This sample has 1.8 million or so distinct CDR3 sequences, with about 39% found just once. This sample was taken from a study of blood T cells in healthy people across ages. Study findings and constraints: The long-lived group displayed more naive CD4+ cells, plus higher diversity, than the aged donors did. As naive T cell percentage varied, TCR beta diversity correlated strongly with it. Reliance upon unsorted PBMCs precluded definitive naive versus antigen-experienced comparison.

Russia was home to the donors, healthy Caucasian individuals aged about 6 to 90. J gave up 4 bases and V 2 bases, and 7 bases lay outside the gene matches. From germline, CDR1 is MNHEY and CDR2 SVGAGI. The CDR3 sequence is 15 residues long. The genes are TRBV6-5 and TRBJ1-2, with TRBD1 matching 7 bases. The specimen was blood. The TCR comes from a human donor in good health. CDR3 nucleotide sequence: TGTGCCAGCAGTTACACCGAGGGGGCGACCTATGGCTACACCTTC. This encodes CASSYTEGATYGYTF.